These 11 T cell receptor beta chains originate from one sample sequenced in a study of CD8+CD57+ T cells in acquired aplastic anemia. It was patients with CD8+CD57+ cell expansion by flow cytometry who were chosen for sequencing. Both TCR beta VDJ combination and CDR3 sequence profiling were carried out. Genomic DNA was the template for this profiling. TCRdb analysed the reads with MiXCR anew, one entry per CDR3 protein. This sample yields 120,000 or so distinct CDR3 sequences, of which less than 50% are seen a single time; under 3% belongs to the top ten. What was sequenced was sorted CD4+, CD8+, or CD8+CD57+ T cells (not recorded which) from PBMCs. All receptors come from a human donor with aplastic anemia.

This clonotype appeared many times. This chain joins TRBV2 and TRBJ2-7, with D perhaps matching TRBD1 or TRBD2 (5 bases each). The V and J ends lost 5 bases and 5 bases respectively, with 25 bases between them. The CDR3 has 17 residues. Germline values: CDR1 SNHLY, CDR2 FYNNEI. The CDR3 nucleotides are TGTGCCAGCAGTCCTCCTGCCGGGGCAGGAAGTTTTGACGAGCAGTACTTC. Protein: CASSPPAGAGSFDEQYF.

This clonotype was recorded a few times. The V and J genes are TRBV20-1 and TRBJ2-3, with 7 bases fitting TRBD2. There are 13 residues in the CDR3. CDR1 is DFQATT, CDR2 SNEGSKA, per germline (reference sequence). V dropped 5 bases and J dropped 5; count of bases not matched to a gene: 7. The CDR3: CSAEGGGIDTQYF. CDR3 nucleotides: TGCAGTGCTGAGGGCGGGGGTATAGATACGCAGTATTTT.

About this clonotype: The limits of the CDR3 on the DNA are not certain, so only TCRdb's listed CDR3 is given. The V call is TRBV12-3 or TRBV12-4, the J call TRBJ1-1; the table calls TRBD1, which could not be checked here. From its first to its last residue, the CDR3 has 18 amino acids. This chain's CDR3 is CASSLRTGWVSLDTEAFF.

The chain has TRBV2 and TRBJ2-7, with 8 nucleotides matching TRBD1. Germline V gene lookup returns CDR1 SNHLY and CDR2 FYNNEI. The V segment lost 7 bases and the J segment 4 bases; nucleotides outside the gene matches: 6. This CDR3 comprises 13 residues. DNA of the CDR3: TGTGCCAGCACCACGGACAGGGTATACGAGCAGTACTTC. Translating gives CASTTDRVYEQYF.

This chain links TRBV10-3 with TRBJ1-2; 7 positions agree with TRBD1. Germline CDR1 reads ENHRY; CDR2 reads SYGVKD. This CDR3 comprises 13 residues. V gave up 0 bases and J gave up 10 bases; unmatched junction bases: 5. The CDR3 coding sequence is TGTGCCATCAGTGAGTCATTGGACAGGCACTACACCTTC. Amino acid sequence: CAISESLDRHYTF.

This clonotype has ten or more counts. The genes are TRBV20-1 and TRBJ1-1; 7 nucleotides match TRBD1. The V gene's germline CDR1 is DFQATT and CDR2 SNEGSKA (reference sequence). The CDR3 length is 13 residues. Germline trimming cut 4 bases from V and 4 bases from J; bases unmatched to any gene: 6. The CDR3 DNA reads TGCAGTGCTATAACAGGGGTTCGCACTGAAGCTTTCTTT. Translating it yields CSAITGVRTEAFF.

The chain recombines TRBV19 with TRBJ2-5; D gene unclear. With 3 bases removed from V and 0 bases from J, the gap between germline ends came to 11 bases. Germline CDR1 reads LNHDA; CDR2 reads SQIVND (reference sequence). This CDR3 is built from 15 residues. The CDR3 sequence is CASSMYGGYQETQYF. Written as DNA, the CDR3 is TGTGCCAGTAGTATGTACGGTGGGTACCAAGAGACCCAGTACTTC.

On this clonotype: A much more abundant neighbour one base away suggests this may be a read error. The genes are TRBV10-3 and TRBJ2-2; perhaps TRBD2 as D (6 bases). There are 13 residues in the CDR3. CDR1 and CDR2 from the germline V gene are ENHRY and SYGVKD. The CDR3 sequence: CASSLNGAGGLFF. The CDR3 nucleotides are TGTGCCAGCAGCTTGAATGGCGCCGGGGGGCTGTTTTTT.

As for this clonotype: A much larger clone is a single base away; this may be a read error. The chain recombines TRBV5-6 with TRBJ1-3; 8 nucleotides match TRBD1. Germline values: CDR1 SGHDT, CDR2 YYEEEE. This CDR3 has 15 residues. CDR3 in amino acids: CASSYGQGGGNTICF. The CDR3 coding sequence is TGTGCCAGCAGCTACGGACAGGGAGGGGGAAACACCATATGTTTT. Drawing the rest from reference TRBV5-6 and TRBJ1-3, the complete variable domain is DAGVTQSPTHLIKTRGQQVTLRCSPKSGHDTVSWYQQALGQGPQFIFQYYEEEERQRGNFPDRFSGHQFPNYSSELNVNALLLGDSALYLCASSYGQGGGNTICFGEGSWLTVV.

J is TRBJ2-1 and V is TRBV11-3; TRBD2 matches at 12 bases. CDR1 is SGHNT, CDR2 YENEEA, per germline. This CDR3 has 16 amino acids. The trim removed 4 bases at V and 7 bases at J, leaving 8 bases unmatched. The CDR3 region is CASSSRLAGDLNEQFF. CDR3 nucleotide sequence: TGTGCCAGCAGCTCCAGACTAGCGGGGGACCTAAATGAGCAGTTCTTC.

Ten or more counts support this clonotype. The V gene is TRBV11-3, the J gene TRBJ2-5, with TRBD1 identical over 8 bases. The germline gives CDR1 SGHNT, CDR2 YENEEA. The CDR3 spans 14 residues. After removal of 5 bases from V and 4 bases from J, the junction contained 6 bases not matched to a gene. CDR3 in amino acids: CASSKTGAGETQYF. DNA for the CDR3: TGTGCCAGCAGCAAGACAGGGGCCGGAGAGACCCAGTACTTC.